Listed below are T cell receptor beta chains from one sample, sequenced in a study of blood T cells in healthy people across ages. Each CDR3 protein is one row after TCRdb ran MiXCR on the 5' RACE reads. The data contain 1.5 million or so distinct CDR3 sequences, around 42% of them singletons. The sequenced material came from blood. The source of these receptors is a woman aged 18-35 years in good health. The CDR3 runs from the conserved cysteine through the conserved F or W. Part of the rows lack a size; the others show once, few, many or a class for expanded clones.

size	V	J	CDR3
-	TRBV28	TRBJ2-3	CASSFRGLGADTQYF
few	TRBV29-1	TRBJ1-1	CSGSWSSNTEAFF
many	TRBV30	TRBJ1-5	CAWRTGGGNQPQHF
once	TRBV12-3/TRBV12-4	TRBJ2-2	CASSFLTRSNTGELFF
-	TRBV2	TRBJ1-1	CASSQDKNTEAFF
-	TRBV6-1	TRBJ1-3	CASSVSGTGSVGNTIYF
-	TRBV20-1	TRBJ2-7	CSASPPGFYEQYF
-	TRBV12-3/TRBV12-4	TRBJ2-2	CASSLGAGGTNTGELFF
-	TRBV6-4	TRBJ2-5	CASSRESGTQETQYF
few	TRBV14	TRBJ2-3	CASSPRTSGRPTSTDTQYF
-	TRBV6-1	TRBJ1-4	CASSEGQGRTEKLFF
many	TRBV20-1	TRBJ2-1	CSARDLGHNEQFF
-	TRBV6-5	TRBJ2-5	CASSYDRWVQETQYF
-	TRBV4-1	TRBJ2-1	CASSQGLASGASSYNEQFF
few	TRBV3-1	TRBJ1-2	CASSQRTAPNYGYTF
-	TRBV20-1	TRBJ1-2	CSAEPQGVYGHTF
few	TRBV12-3/TRBV12-4	TRBJ1-1	CASITAGMNTEAFF
-	TRBV25-1	TRBJ1-2	CASRDAYGYTF
-	TRBV6-2/TRBV6-3	TRBJ2-7	CASSDGWTQRVYEQYF
-	TRBV4-1	TRBJ2-2	CASSQDWTSPTNTGELFF
-	TRBV4-1	TRBJ2-5	CASSQDGWEQYF
-	TRBV7-2	TRBJ2-1	CASSPRGAGQFF
-	TRBV20-1	TRBJ2-5	CSARVVEKGETQYF
-	TRBV7-2	TRBJ2-2	CASSPPGLAWRVFF
-	TRBV7-2	TRBJ1-1	CASGMGRGNTEAFF
-	TRBV12-3/TRBV12-4	TRBJ2-5	CASTKRTGGDPFQETQYF
-	TRBV12-3/TRBV12-4	TRBJ1-4	CASSMGQGARNEKLFF
few	TRBV5-5	TRBJ1-4	CASSEAGGANEKLFF
many	TRBV27	TRBJ2-1	CASSSASGSYNEQFF
-	TRBV6-2/TRBV6-3	TRBJ2-7	CASGKGLAANEQYF
few	TRBV6-1	TRBJ2-7	CASSERVQPYYEQYF
-	TRBV5-1	TRBJ2-1	CASSSGYLSSNEQFF
-	TRBV20-1	TRBJ1-1	CSHGPVVAFF
-	TRBV9	TRBJ1-2	CASSPTGYGGDTF